This TCR beta chain was found in a study of blood T cells in healthy people across ages. Comments on this clonotype: A much larger clonotype is one base distant, so this may be a read error.

No fewer than 7 million PBMCs went into each sample. A J-beta primer mix and a sample-barcoded 5' primer were used in a second PCR of roughly 6 to 11 cycles. Individual samples furnished no less than 2.5 million CDR3-containing paired-end reads apiece. TCRdb ran MiXCR on the 5' RACE reads and lists one entry per CDR3 protein. Here the sample spans a few hundred thousand distinct CDR3 sequences, roughly a quarter being singletons. This CDR3 is built from 13 residues. Germline CDR1 KGHSH, CDR2 LQKENI. The V end was cut by 3 bases, the J end by 1 base, with 6 bases between. Material: blood. The gene calls are TRBV18 and TRBJ1-1; D remains unclear. This clonotype originated in a woman aged 70 to 79 in good health. CDR3 sequence: CASSPNQNTEAFF. CDR3 coding DNA: TGTGCCAGCTCACCGAACCAGAACACTGAAGCTTTCTTT.